Listed here are 11 T cell receptor beta chains from one sample, sequenced in a study of T cells after yellow fever vaccination. TCRdb reprocessed the 5' RACE reads with MiXCR, giving one entry per CDR3 protein. The sample yields 200,000 to 300,000 distinct CDR3 sequences, approximately 3.6% seen once. This specimen was PBMCs, taken 15 days after the yellow fever booster vaccination. The receptors come from a man aged 18 to 29 who received the YFV17D yellow fever vaccine.

At least ten counts were recorded for this clonotype. This chain connects TRBV5-6 to TRBJ1-2; tentative D call: TRBD1 (6 bases). V shed 0 bases and J shed 7 bases, with 13 bases lying between them. The CDR3 spans 14 residues. From germline, CDR1 is SGHDT and CDR2 YYEEEE. For the CDR3, the DNA is TGTGCCAGCAGCTTGGAGTTTCGGGGGCTTGGCTACACCTTC. Protein sequence: CASSLEFRGLGYTF.

This clonotype was counted at least ten times. The rearrangement joins TRBV6-2 or TRBV6-3 to TRBJ2-2; D is possibly TRBD2 (5 bases). V was cut by 4 bases and J by 5 bases, with 14 bases left in between. The CDR3 is 15 residues long. Germline values: CDR1 MNHEY, CDR2 SVGEGT. CDR3 sequence: CASSSFARGTGELFF. The CDR3 nucleotides read TGTGCCAGCAGTTCGTTCGCCCGGGGTACCGGGGAGCTGTTTTTT.

The table lists this clonotype with many counts. The V call is TRBV6-6, the J call TRBJ2-2; D remains unclear. Trimming left V 2 bases short and J 0 bases short, with 7 bases between. CDR3 length: 15 amino acids. Per the germline V gene, CDR1 is MNHNY and CDR2 is SVGAGI (reference sequence). This CDR3 reads CASSYRHANTGELFF. DNA of the CDR3: TGTGCCAGCAGTTACCGCCACGCGAACACCGGGGAGCTGTTTTTT.

The chain combines TRBV7-2 with TRBJ2-1; 12 nucleotides match TRBD2. Per the germline V gene, CDR1 is SGHTA and CDR2 is FQGNSA. The V and J ends lost 3 bases and 9 bases, in that order; junction bases with no gene match: 3. The CDR3 has 14 residues. The CDR3 DNA follows: TGTGCCAGCAGCTTTACTAGCGGGGGGTTTGAGCAGTTCTTC. Encoded protein: CASSFTSGGFEQFF.

Ten or more counts support this clonotype. This chain joins TRBV4-2 and TRBJ1-4; 12 nucleotides line up with TRBD1. V shed 4 bases and J 7 bases; nucleotides not matched to a gene: 10. The V gene's germline CDR1 is LGHNA and CDR2 YNFKEQ. There are 17 residues in the CDR3. DNA for the CDR3: TGTGCCAGCAGCCCGGGACAGGGGGCGGAGGAACGTGAAAAACTGTTTTTT. Encoded protein: CASSPGQGAEEREKLFF.

This clonotype has a count of ten or more. This chain uses TRBV6-5 with TRBJ2-6, with TRBD2 matching 8 bases. The CDR3 is 19 amino acids. CDR1 is MNHEY and CDR2 is SVGAGI in the germline V gene. The ends lost 6 bases at V and 0 bases at J; junction bases unmatched: 13. This CDR3 is CASSLFPAGVPSGANVLTF. The CDR3 bases are TGTGCCAGCAGCCTCTTCCCAGCGGGGGTTCCCTCTGGGGCCAACGTCCTGACTTTC.

Many counts were recorded for this clonotype. The genes are TRBV5-1 and TRBJ2-7, with D unresolved. Per the germline V gene, CDR1 is SGHRS and CDR2 is YFSETQ. This CDR3 spans 14 amino acids. V shed 0 bases and J shed 2 bases, with 9 bases lying between them. The chain's CDR3 is CASSLDGYTYEQYF. The CDR3 DNA is TGCGCCAGCAGCTTGGATGGATACACCTACGAGCAGTACTTC.

This clonotype was seen repeatedly, ten times or more. The chain has TRBV7-2 and TRBJ2-1; tentatively, D is TRBD1 (5 bases). This CDR3 spans 14 amino acids. The V end was cut by 1 base, the J end by 5 bases, with 9 bases between. Germline V CDR1 and CDR2: SGHTA, FQGNSA. In DNA, the CDR3 is TGTGCCAGCAGCTTAGTTGGGGCGGACAATGAGCAGTTCTTC. Amino acid sequence: CASSLVGADNEQFF.

This clonotype came up many times. J is TRBJ1-4 and V is TRBV7-6; TRBD1 matches at 9 bases. There are 15 residues in the CDR3. Germline trimming cut 5 bases from V and 7 bases from J; bases unmatched to any gene: 8. Per germline, CDR1 SGHVS and CDR2 FNYEAQ. The chain's CDR3 is CASSVMATGGEKLFF. Here the CDR3 DNA reads TGTGCCAGCAGCGTAATGGCGACAGGGGGTGAAAAACTGTTTTTT.

This clonotype appeared many times. V gene TRBV10-3 combines with J gene TRBJ1-5, with a possible D match to TRBD1 (5 bases). Germline V gives CDR1 ENHRY, CDR2 SYGVKD. With 10 bases removed from V and 9 bases from J, the gap between germline ends came to 22 bases. The CDR3 covers 14 residues. CDR3 sequence: CATNAGTRLGPQHF. CDR3 bases: TGTGCCACTAATGCCGGGACCCGGTTAGGGCCCCAGCATTTT.

On this clonotype itself: A much more abundant neighbour one base away suggests this may be a read error. The chain combines TRBV20-1 with TRBJ2-3; no reliable D call. CDR1 and CDR2 from the germline V gene are DFQATT and SNEGSKA (reference sequence). V was shortened by 3 bases and J by 2 bases, with 9 bases between the two germline ends. CDR3 length: 13 amino acids. This CDR3 reads CSARSTATDTQYF. The CDR3 DNA follows: TGCAGTGCTAGGAGTACGGCCACAGATACGCAGTATTTT.